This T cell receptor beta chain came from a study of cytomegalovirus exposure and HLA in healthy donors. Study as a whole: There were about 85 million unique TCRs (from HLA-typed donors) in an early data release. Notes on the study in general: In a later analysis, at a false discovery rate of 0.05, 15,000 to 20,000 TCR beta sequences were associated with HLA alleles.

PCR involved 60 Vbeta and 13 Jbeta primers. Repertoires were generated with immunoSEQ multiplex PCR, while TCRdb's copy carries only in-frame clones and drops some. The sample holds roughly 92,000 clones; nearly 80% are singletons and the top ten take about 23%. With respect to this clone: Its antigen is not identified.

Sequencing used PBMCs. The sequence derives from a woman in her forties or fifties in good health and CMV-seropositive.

CDR3 DNA: TGCGCCAGCAGCATGGACAGGTTTGGAGGAAACACCATATATTTT. It yields the protein CASSMDRFGGNTIYF. The V gene is TRBV4-1, the J gene TRBJ1-3; 7 bases map to TRBD1. CDR1 is MGHRA, CDR2 YSYEKL, per germline. Trimming at V came to 5 bases and at J to 4 bases, leaving 8 bases not matched to a gene. The CDR3 length is 15 residues.